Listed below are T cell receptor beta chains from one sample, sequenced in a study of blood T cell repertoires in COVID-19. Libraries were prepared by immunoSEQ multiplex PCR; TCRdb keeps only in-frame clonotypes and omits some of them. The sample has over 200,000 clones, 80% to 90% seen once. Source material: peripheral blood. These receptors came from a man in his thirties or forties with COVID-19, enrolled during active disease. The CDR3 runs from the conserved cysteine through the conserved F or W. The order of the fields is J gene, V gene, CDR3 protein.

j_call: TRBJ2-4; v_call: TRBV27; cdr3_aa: CASSLGSGAKNIQYF
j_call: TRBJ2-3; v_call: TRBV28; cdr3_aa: CASRLEDTQYF
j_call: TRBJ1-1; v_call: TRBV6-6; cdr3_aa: CASSYFTGDNTEAFF
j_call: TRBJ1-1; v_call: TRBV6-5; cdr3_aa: CASSYSGKGVGTEAFF
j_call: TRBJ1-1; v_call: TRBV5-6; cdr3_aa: CASSLGLSTEAFF
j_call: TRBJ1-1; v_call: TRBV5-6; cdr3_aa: CASSVGQGDTEAFF
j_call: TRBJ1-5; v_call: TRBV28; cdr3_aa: CANLGGDQPQHF
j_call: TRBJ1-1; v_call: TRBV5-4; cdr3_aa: CASSLGGTGEYIGAFF
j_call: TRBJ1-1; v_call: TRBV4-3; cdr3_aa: CASSQDIGQGLTEAFF
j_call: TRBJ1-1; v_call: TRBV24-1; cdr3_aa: CATSSGTEAFF
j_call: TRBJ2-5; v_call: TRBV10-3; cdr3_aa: CAISTGGGSSEDTQYF
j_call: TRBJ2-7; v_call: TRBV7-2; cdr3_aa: CASSLLSGGEQYF
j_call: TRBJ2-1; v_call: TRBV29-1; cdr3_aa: CSLRRDFGYNEQFF
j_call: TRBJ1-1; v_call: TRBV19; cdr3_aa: CASSSRTGLNTEAFF
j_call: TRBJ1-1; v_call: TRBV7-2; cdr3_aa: CASSLVRGRNTEAFF
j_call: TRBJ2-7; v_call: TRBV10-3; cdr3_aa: CAISGDRYEQYF
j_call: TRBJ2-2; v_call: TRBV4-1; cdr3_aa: CASSLQGAQTGELFF
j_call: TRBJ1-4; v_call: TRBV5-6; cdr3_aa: CASSAGPKEKLFF
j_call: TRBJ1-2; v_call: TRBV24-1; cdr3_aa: CATSAGYGYTF
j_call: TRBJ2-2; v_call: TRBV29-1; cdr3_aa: CSVHDREAGELFF
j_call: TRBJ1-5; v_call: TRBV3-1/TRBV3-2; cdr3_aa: CASSPRQADQPQHF
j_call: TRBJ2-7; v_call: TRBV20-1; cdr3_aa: CSASKTSGAYEQYF
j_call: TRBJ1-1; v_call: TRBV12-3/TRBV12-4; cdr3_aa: CASSSDRGKSIF
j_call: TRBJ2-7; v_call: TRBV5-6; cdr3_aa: CASSLQAYEQYF
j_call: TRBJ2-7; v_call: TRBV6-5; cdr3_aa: CASSYGLAGNYEQYF
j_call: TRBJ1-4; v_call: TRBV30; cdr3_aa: CAWSVGRGTNEKLFF
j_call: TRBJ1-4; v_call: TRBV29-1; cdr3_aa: CSVGYRDIHEKLFF
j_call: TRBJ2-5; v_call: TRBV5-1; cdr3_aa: CASSRQELQETQYF
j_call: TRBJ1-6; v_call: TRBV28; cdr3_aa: CASSNHLGGTGSFRSLHF
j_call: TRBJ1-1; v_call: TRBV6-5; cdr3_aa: CASTPGVRTEAFF
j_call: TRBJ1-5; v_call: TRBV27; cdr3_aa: CASSIHLNQPQHF
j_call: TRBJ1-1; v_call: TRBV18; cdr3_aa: CASSPRRDPGNTEAFF
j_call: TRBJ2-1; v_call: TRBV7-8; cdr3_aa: CASSLTRLARNEQFF
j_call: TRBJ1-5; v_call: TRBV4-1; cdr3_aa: CASSQDDETGYQPQHF
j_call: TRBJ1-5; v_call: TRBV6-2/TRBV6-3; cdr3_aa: CASSYQWQGHQPQHF
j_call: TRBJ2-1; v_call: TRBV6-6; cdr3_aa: CASRRLSGRLVGNEQFF
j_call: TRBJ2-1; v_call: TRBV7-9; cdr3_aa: CASSLVSGVGFWDEQFF
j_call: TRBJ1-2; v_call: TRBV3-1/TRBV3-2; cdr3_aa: CASSPMGQGGGGYTF
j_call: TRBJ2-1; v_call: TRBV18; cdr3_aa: CASSPPGLAGGLGNEQFF